The T cell receptor beta chain under discussion was sequenced for a study of identical twins. This clonotype was detected ten times or more. As yet, its antigen is unknown. Using its own MiXCR run on the 5' RACE reads, TCRdb lists one record per CDR3 protein. The sample records about 150,000 distinct CDR3 sequences, 3% to 4.5% being singletons. Study conclusions and caveats: These conclusions were based on statistical analysis (cross-sectional, not following the same donors). Out-of-frame alpha sequences common to twins exhibited an excess of low generation probability.

This CDR3 is built from 14 residues. In germline, CDR1 is MNHNS, CDR2 SASEGT. Losses at the gene ends were 7 bases for V and 6 bases for J; bases not matched to a gene: 7. This chain links TRBV6-1 with TRBJ2-7, with TRBD2 matching over 12 bases. Sequenced material: memory T cells sorted from blood. The clonotype was recovered from a young man in good health. CDR3 sequence: CASNLAGGPPEQYF. The CDR3 DNA sequence: TGTGCCAGCAACCTAGCGGGAGGGCCGCCCGAGCAGTACTTC.